This TCR beta chain derives from a study of identical twins. General study points: The study found weaker excess twin sharing in beta out-of-frame sequences. Beta clonotypes that were abundant in cord blood contained fewer insertions, a pattern absent from memory repertoires.

Healthy Caucasians were all of the donors. The CDR3 has 18 amino acids. Per the germline V gene, CDR1 is SGDLS and CDR2 is YYNGEE. J lost 6 bases, V lost 0 bases, and 12 bases had no gene match. This clonotype has a handful of counts. Antigen specificity is unknown. Unique molecular identifiers were present on the cDNA, which also gained a universal primer site by template switching. One entry per CDR3 protein, called by TCRdb with MiXCR from the 5' RACE reads. This table has 350,000 to 500,000 distinct CDR3 sequences, less than 20% appearing once. The chain links TRBV9 to TRBJ2-2; 9 bases map to TRBD1. The TCR sequence derives from a man between 50 and 59 years old in good health. What was sequenced was naive T cells sorted from blood. The CDR3 bases are TGTGCCAGCAGCGTAGTTGTGACGGACAGGGGAAAAGCCGGGGAGCTGTTTTTT. As protein: CASSVVVTDRGKAGELFF.